Included here is one T cell receptor (beta chain) sequence, with context. Libraries were prepared by immunoSEQ multiplex PCR; TCRdb keeps only in-frame clonotypes and omits some of them. The sample shows tens of thousands of clones, roughly 93% of them seen only once. The CDR3 runs 11 residues. The V gene lost 5 bases and the J gene lost 8 bases, with 9 bases spanning the gap. Germline-derived CDR1 and CDR2 are LNHDA and SQIVND (reference sequence). Recipients received nonmyeloablative bone marrow transplants from related graft donors, with transient mixed chimerism. The sample comes from a study of Tregs in tolerant kidney transplant recipients.

The J gene is TRBJ1-1, the V gene TRBV19; no definite D call. The sample was CD4+ T cells from blood (PBMCs), taken 12 months after the transplant. This receptor was obtained from a human patient who received a combined kidney and bone marrow transplant. Some T cells could come from the graft donor. CDR3 coding DNA: TGTGCCAGTAGTTCGTGGCAGGAAGCTTTCTTT. This codes for CASSSWQEAFF.